A selection of T cell receptor beta chains follows, all from one sample in a study of CD8 T cells in ankylosing spondylitis. TCRdb re-derived calls from the 5' RACE reads in MiXCR, one entry per CDR3 protein. The sample includes some 700,000 distinct CDR3 sequences, around 17% seen only once; the top ten take 15% to 20%. The sample taken for sequencing was blood, either unsorted or a sorted T cell fraction (not recorded which). Every receptor here comes from a male donor with ankylosing spondylitis. The CDR3 runs from the conserved cysteine through the conserved F or W. D genes are given only for firm matches. Some rows have no size entry. The others give once, few or many, or a class for an expanded clone.

>TRBV7-9|.|TRBJ2-1|.|15
CASSLGKGKGGEQFF
TGTGCCAGCAGCTTAGGAAAGGGCAAGGGGGGTGAGCAGTTCTTC
>TRBV4-2|.|TRBJ2-1|TRBD2|19
CASSQGTSGRKSSYNEQFF
TGTGCCAGCAGCCAAGGAACTAGCGGGAGGAAGAGCTCCTACAATGAGCAGTTCTTC
>TRBV7-2|.|TRBJ2-7|TRBD2|15
CASSSYPGTSYEQYF
TGTGCCAGCAGCTCCTACCCCGGGACTAGCTACGAGCAGTACTTC
>TRBV5-6|few|TRBJ2-3|TRBD2|17
CASSFPIAGVSTDTQYF
TGTGCCAGCAGCTTCCCTATAGCGGGGGTGAGCACAGATACGCAGTATTTT
>TRBV6-2/TRBV6-3|.|TRBJ2-7|TRBD2|15
CASTREGSGSYEQYF
TGTGCCAGCACAAGAGAAGGTAGCGGGTCCTACGAGCAGTACTTC
>TRBV27|few|TRBJ1-4|TRBD1|16
CASSPVPGTGHEKLFF
TGTGCCAGCAGTCCAGTCCCGGGGACAGGGCATGAAAAACTGTTTTTT
>TRBV7-2|.|TRBJ1-2|.|14
CASREGNSNYGYTF
TGTGCCAGCAGGGAGGGCAACTCTAACTATGGCTACACCTTC
>TRBV5-1|few|TRBJ2-1|.|19
CASSLGLTGHGASYNEQFF
TGCGCCAGCAGCTTGGGCCTAACAGGTCACGGGGCGTCGTACAATGAGCAGTTCTTC
>TRBV20-1|few|TRBJ2-2|.|15
CSARVRGINTGELFF
TGCAGTGCTAGAGTTCGGGGGATTAACACCGGGGAGCTGTTTTTT
>TRBV20-1|few|TRBJ2-3|.|15
CSARDPTGAGDTQYF
TGCAGTGCTAGAGACCCGACAGGAGCCGGAGATACGCAGTATTTT
>TRBV20-1|.|TRBJ2-7|TRBD2|18
CSARETRPLAGVSYEQYF
TGCAGTGCTAGAGAGACCCGACCTTTAGCGGGAGTCTCCTACGAGCAGTACTTC
>TRBV7-9|few|TRBJ2-1|TRBD2|16
CASSPRGGRAYNEQFF
TGTGCCAGCAGCCCCAGGGGCGGGAGGGCATACAATGAGCAGTTCTTC
>TRBV12-3/TRBV12-4|.|TRBJ1-1|.|13
CASRDNSDTEAFF
TGTGCCAGCAGAGACAACTCCGACACTGAAGCTTTCTTT
>TRBV29-1|few|TRBJ1-2|TRBD1|12
CSVVTGESRYTF
TGCAGCGTTGTGACAGGGGAGAGTCGCTACACCTTC
>TRBV10-3|few|TRBJ2-6|.|13
CAISEFGANVLTF
TGTGCCATCAGTGAGTTCGGGGCCAACGTCCTGACTTTC
>TRBV7-8|.|TRBJ2-1|TRBD2|17
CASSLVGGGSSYNEQFF
TGTGCCAGCAGCTTAGTGGGAGGCGGGAGCTCCTACAATGAGCAGTTCTTC
>TRBV7-9|.|TRBJ1-1|.|14
CASSKDSLNTEAFF
TGTGCCAGCAGCAAGGACTCACTGAACACTGAAGCTTTCTTT
>TRBV15|few|TRBJ2-2|.|14
CATSRAVRTGELFF
TGTGCCACCAGCAGGGCCGTGAGGACCGGGGAGCTGTTTTTT